This T cell receptor (beta chain) was documented in a study of T cells in localized non-small cell lung cancer. Notes on this clone: What it binds is not known.

Points from the study as a whole: Uninvolved adjacent lung had more T cell clonality than any other tissue, topping tumor.

V lost 4 bases and J lost 6; bases outside the gene matches: 11. The germline CDR1 and CDR2 sequences are SGHKS and YYEKEE (reference sequence). The CDR3 spans 15 residues. Profiled with immunoSEQ multiplex PCR; TCRdb holds only in-frame clones, not every one. The sample consists of about 79,000 clones, approximately 90% of them appearing once. The sequencing here drew on peripheral blood, taken before any cancer treatment. The chain recombines TRBV5-5 with TRBJ2-3; TRBD1 aligns across 7 bases. The TCR originated in a woman aged 40 to 75 with stage I squamous cell lung carcinoma. DNA for the CDR3: TGTGCCAGCAGCCTGGTCCCGACAGGGCGGGATACGCAGTATTTT. Its translation: CASSLVPTGRDTQYF.